This passage covers 15 T cell receptor beta chains from one sample sequenced in a study of blood T cell repertoires in COVID-19. Libraries were prepared by immunoSEQ multiplex PCR; TCRdb keeps only in-frame clonotypes and omits some of them. Seen here are around 50,000 clones, around 87% observed once, and the top ten hold approximately 7.8%. Specimen: peripheral blood. These receptors were collected from a man aged 45-60 years with active COVID-19.

V gene TRBV4-1 combines with J gene TRBJ2-1; 7 bases match TRBD1. Losses at the gene ends were 0 bases for V and 10 bases for J; bases not matched to a gene: 15. CDR3 size: 17 residues. CDR1 is MGHRA, CDR2 YSYEKL, per germline. The CDR3 nucleotides are TGCGCCAGCAGCCAAGATGGTGTGGGGATAGGGGGCGGGGAGCAGTTCTTC. Translated: CASSQDGVGIGGGEQFF.

The chain combines TRBV18 with TRBJ1-2, with a weak D call TRBD1 (6 bases). CDR1 is KGHSH and CDR2 is LQKENI in the germline V gene. V lost 1 base to trimming and J lost 2 bases, with 17 bases between them. CDR3 length equals 17 residues. The CDR3 sequence: CASSPLESAGANYGYTF. The CDR3 DNA reads TGTGCCAGCTCACCACTGGAGTCGGCAGGGGCGAACTATGGCTACACCTTC.

This clone appeared once. The rearrangement links TRBV6-5 to TRBJ1-1; 8 bases align to TRBD1. The CDR3 totals 15 residues. J was trimmed by 1 base and V by 6 bases; bases with no gene match: 7. Germline V lookup: CDR1 MNHEY, CDR2 SVGAGI. CDR3 DNA: TGTGCCAGCAGGGTGACAGGGGTTCCGAACACTGAAGCTTTCTTT. It encodes CASRVTGVPNTEAFF.

The rearrangement links TRBV16 to TRBJ2-1, with D tentatively TRBD2 (5 bases). V was clipped by 1 base and J by 5 bases, with 9 bases between them. The CDR3 consists of 14 residues. The germline V gene has CDR1 KGHSY and CDR2 FQNENV. CDR3 sequence reads: CASSQWRADNEQFF. DNA for the CDR3: TGTGCCAGCAGCCAATGGCGGGCTGACAATGAGCAGTTCTTC.

The chain has TRBV24-1 and TRBJ1-5; the D gene is possibly TRBD1 (5 bases). CDR3 length: 16 amino acids. CDR1 and CDR2 from the germline V gene are KGHDR and SFDVKD. V was pared by 4 bases and J by 5 bases, with 17 bases between. The CDR3 is CATSDPGAGNHQPQHF. CDR3 DNA sequence: TGTGCCACCAGTGACCCCGGAGCAGGGAACCATCAGCCCCAGCATTTT.

The rearrangement links TRBV7-6 to TRBJ1-5, with D possibly matching TRBD1 (6 bases). Between the trimmed V and J ends, which lost 3 bases and 0 bases, there was a span of 12 bases. The CDR3 sequence is 16 residues long. Germline lookup yields CDR1 SGHVS and CDR2 FNYEAQ. This chain's CDR3 is CASSLGAPASNQPQHF. As DNA, the CDR3 is TGTGCCAGCAGCTTGGGGGCTCCCGCTAGCAATCAGCCCCAGCATTTT.

The chain carries TRBV4-3 and TRBJ2-3, with TRBD2 as a possible D gene (7 bases). Trimming shortened V by 1 base and J by 0 bases, and 17 bases separated the two germline ends. The CDR3 consists of 18 residues. In germline, CDR1 is LGHNA, CDR2 YSLEER. CDR3: CASSQARGGGGSTDTQYF. Here the CDR3 DNA reads TGCGCCAGCAGCCAAGCGCGGGGAGGCGGGGGCAGCACAGATACGCAGTATTTT.

The chain couples TRBV7-7 to TRBJ2-3; maybe TRBD1 (6 bases). In germline, CDR1 is SSHAT, CDR2 FNYEAQ (reference sequence). The CDR3 runs to 13 residues. Trimming cost V 2 bases and J 11 bases, with 14 bases left between them. The CDR3: CASSLSDSNMQYF. The DNA for the CDR3 is TGTGCCAGCAGCTTATCGGACAGTAACATGCAGTATTTT.

In this sample, this clone turned up once. This rearrangement joins TRBV5-1 to TRBJ2-7; D gene ambiguous. This CDR3 has 15 amino acids. Trimming removed 0 bases at V and 2 bases at J, with 12 bases between. Germline V gene sequence: CDR1 SGHRS, CDR2 YFSETQ. The CDR3 sequence is CASSLGAPVTYEQYF. DNA of the CDR3: TGCGCCAGCAGCTTGGGAGCCCCCGTAACCTACGAGCAGTACTTC.

This sequence joins TRBV6-1 and TRBJ1-2; TRBD1 aligns across 11 bases. Germline assignment: CDR1 MNHNS and CDR2 SASEGT. The CDR3 has 14 residues. The J segment lost 7 bases and the V segment lost 1 base, leaving 2 bases of the junction unmatched. The CDR3 coding sequence is TGTGCCAGCAGTGAAGGGACAGGGGGCTTTGGCTACACCTTC. As protein: CASSEGTGGFGYTF.

CDR3 sequence: CASSFGSLGYTF. CDR3 nucleotides: TGTGCCAGCAGTTTTGGGAGCCTTGGCTACACCTTC. The rearrangement links TRBV28 to TRBJ1-2, with no clear D. Trimming took 3 bases from V and 7 from J, leaving 9 bases between them. Germline V lookup: CDR1 MDHEN, CDR2 SYDVKM. This CDR3 contains 12 residues.

This clone was found a few times. The rearrangement uses TRBV7-2 and TRBJ1-2, with D perhaps matching TRBD1 (6 bases). The CDR3 covers 14 residues. Germline V gene data show CDR1 as SGHTA and CDR2 as FQGNSA. V was pared by 1 base and J by 2 bases, with 8 bases between. CDR3 sequence (DNA): TGTGCCAGCAGCTTAGTAACAGGGAACTATGGCTACACCTTC. As protein: CASSLVTGNYGYTF.

For the CDR3, the DNA is TGCGCCAGCAGCTTGGCCTCAGGGGGCAGGAATAACTATGGCTACACCTTC. Protein sequence: CASSLASGGRNNYGYTF. This chain joins TRBV5-1 and TRBJ1-2; 8 positions match TRBD1. The trim removed 0 bases at V and 1 base at J, leaving 8 bases unmatched. The CDR3 is 17 amino acids. Germline V gene lookup returns CDR1 SGHRS and CDR2 YFSETQ.

The CDR3 DNA reads TGTGCCAGCAGCTACGGGACAGGGGGCGCCGGTAATGAAAAACTGTTTTTT. Encoded protein: CASSYGTGGAGNEKLFF. V and J are TRBV5-4 and TRBJ1-4, with TRBD1 matching over 12 bases. The germline V gene encodes CDR1 SGHNT and CDR2 YYREEE (reference sequence). V was clipped by 3 bases and J by 4 bases; unmatched bases: 7. The CDR3 contains 17 residues. The full variable domain, completed using reference TRBV5-4 and TRBJ1-4, is ETGVTQSPTHLIKTRGQQVTLRCSSQSGHNTVSWYQQALGQGPQFIFQYYREEENGRGNFPPRFSGLQFPNYSSELNVNALELDDSALYLCASSYGTGGAGNEKLFFGSGTQLSVL.

This clone was recorded a few times. The V call is TRBV5-1, the J call TRBJ1-1; weak D call: TRBD1 (6 bases). Per germline, CDR1 SGHRS and CDR2 YFSETQ. CDR3 length: 17 residues. The V gene lost 0 bases and the J gene lost 4 bases, with 19 bases spanning the gap. CDR3 sequence (DNA): TGCGCCAGCAGCTTGGGGGAACTACAGGGTAGGAGCACTGAAGCTTTCTTT. Amino acids: CASSLGELQGRSTEAFF.